One sample yielded the 14 T cell receptor beta chains listed below, sequenced in a study of cytomegalovirus exposure and HLA in healthy donors. PCR primers comprised 60 Vbeta and 13 Jbeta primers. Libraries were prepared by immunoSEQ multiplex PCR; TCRdb keeps only in-frame clonotypes and omits some of them. Here the sample spans about 200,000 clones, approximately 85% being singletons. Sequencing was performed on PBMCs. The source is a girl under 18 in good health and CMV-seropositive.

The V gene is TRBV18, the J gene TRBJ2-3; 7 nucleotides align to TRBD2. Germline CDR1 KGHSH, CDR2 LQKENI. The ends lost 2 bases at V and 2 bases at J; junction bases unmatched: 7. CDR3 length equals 16 residues. CDR3 nucleotides: TGTGCCAGCTCACCAATATTGGCGGGAGCCACAGATACGCAGTATTTT. Its protein product is CASSPILAGATDTQYF.

CDR3 in amino acids: CATSPGQGHEKLFF. Written as DNA, the CDR3 is TGTGCCACCAGCCCCGGACAGGGCCATGAAAAACTGTTTTTT. The V call is TRBV15, the J call TRBJ1-4; 8 bases match TRBD1. V lost 5 bases, J lost 6 bases, and 5 bases stayed unmatched. The CDR3 length is 14 residues. CDR1 is LNHNV and CDR2 is YYDKDF in the germline V gene (reference sequence).

This clone was counted once. The chain carries TRBV6-4 and TRBJ2-5; tentatively, D is TRBD2 (5 bases). Trimming stripped 6 bases from V and 1 base from J, with 15 bases between. Germline assignment: CDR1 MRHNA and CDR2 SNTAGT. The CDR3 totals 15 residues. CDR3 in amino acids: CASRSVAPPQETQYF. The CDR3 coding sequence is TGTGCCAGCAGGTCGGTAGCGCCCCCCCAAGAGACCCAGTACTTC.

Note on this clone: A read error may produce the germline difference seen at one junction end. The rearrangement uses TRBV2 and TRBJ2-2, with D perhaps matching TRBD2 (5 bases). This CDR3 region has 12 residues. Per the germline V gene, CDR1 is SNHLY and CDR2 is FYNNEI. The CDR3: CASREGVGELFF. The DNA of the CDR3 is TGTGCCAGCCGTGAGGGAGTGGGGGAGCTGTTTTTT.

This clone was seen only once. The rearrangement links TRBV6-6 to TRBJ2-1, with 7 bases lining up with TRBD1. Trimming took 6 bases from V and 7 from J; bases not matched to a gene: 15. The CDR3 length is 16 residues. Germline V CDR1 and CDR2: MNHNY, SVGAGI (reference sequence). CDR3 loop: CASRTPDRVFSNEQFF. The CDR3 DNA is TGTGCCAGCAGAACTCCCGACAGGGTTTTTAGTAATGAGCAGTTCTTC.

This clone was seen only a few times. The J gene is TRBJ2-4, the V gene TRBV5-1, with 8 nucleotides matching TRBD1. In germline, CDR1 is SGHRS, CDR2 YFSETQ. With V trimmed by 2 bases and J by 2 bases, 9 bases remained unmatched. CDR3 length: 17 amino acids. The CDR3, as DNA: TGCGCCAGCAGCTTCGGGACAGGTATCGGAACCAAAAACATTCAGTACTTC. Its translation is CASSFGTGIGTKNIQYF. The complete variable domain, with remaining parts taken from reference TRBV5-1 and TRBJ2-4, reads KAGVTQTPRYLIKTRGQQVTLSCSPISGHRSVSWYQQTPGQGLQFLFEYFSETQRNKGNFPGRFSGRQFSNSRSEMNVSTLELGDSALYLCASSFGTGIGTKNIQYFGAGTRLSVL.

This chain connects TRBV4-3 to TRBJ2-1, with no clear D. Germline V gene data show CDR1 as LGHNA and CDR2 as YSLEER. V was clipped by 0 bases and J by 9 bases, with 15 bases between them. The CDR3 has 15 amino acids. CDR3: CASSQDIVEAGEQFF. The DNA of the CDR3 is TGCGCCAGCAGCCAAGATATAGTCGAAGCCGGTGAGCAGTTCTTC.

This clone has only a few counts. V usage is TRBV2 and J usage is TRBJ1-2; TRBD1 agrees at 11 bases. There are 16 residues in the CDR3. The ends lost 8 bases at V and 2 bases at J; junction bases unmatched: 10. The germline CDR1 and CDR2 sequences are SNHLY and FYNNEI. CDR3 nucleotide sequence: TGTGCCAGCGTTTGGACAGGGGGCGCAGAGAACTATGGCTACACCTTC. Amino acids: CASVWTGGAENYGYTF.

Notes on this clone: This sample includes further DNA sequences coding for the same CDR3. V and J are TRBV27 and TRBJ1-1; tentative D call: TRBD1 (5 bases). V lost 5 bases, J lost 3 bases, and 13 bases lay in between. The germline V gene has CDR1 MNHEY and CDR2 SMNVEV (reference sequence). CDR3 size: 14 residues. The CDR3: CASSLVGAYTEAFF. The CDR3 coding sequence is TGTGCCAGCAGTCTAGTTGGGGCGTACACTGAAGCTTTCTTT.

The chain uses TRBV6-1 and TRBJ2-5; weak D call: TRBD1 (6 bases). There are 13 residues in the CDR3. Trimming took 9 bases from V and 2 from J, leaving 13 bases between them. Germline loops: CDR1 MNHNS, CDR2 SASEGT. The CDR3: CASHPGTQETQYF. CDR3 coding DNA: TGTGCCAGTCATCCCGGGACACAAGAGACCCAGTACTTC.

V and J are TRBV6-5 and TRBJ2-1, with a weak D call TRBD1 (6 bases). This CDR3 comprises 14 residues. V was trimmed by 2 bases and J by 7 bases, leaving 12 bases between them. Germline values: CDR1 MNHEY, CDR2 SVGAGI. CDR3 loop: CASSYGTGRNEQFF. CDR3 coding DNA: TGTGCCAGCAGTTACGGCACAGGGCGGAATGAGCAGTTCTTC.

The chain couples TRBV6-5 to TRBJ1-1; D not certain. Germline assignment: CDR1 MNHEY and CDR2 SVGAGI. The CDR3 is 12 amino acids. Trimming took 6 bases from V and 4 from J, leaving 9 bases between them. DNA for the CDR3: TGTGCCAGCAGGGCGGGTATCACTGAAGCTTTCTTT. This sequence encodes CASRAGITEAFF.

This sequence joins TRBV29-1 and TRBJ1-3, with 8 positions matching TRBD1. V was clipped by 2 bases and J by 4 bases; unmatched bases: 4. CDR3 length equals 14 residues. The germline gives CDR1 SQVTM, CDR2 ANQGSEA. In DNA, the CDR3 is TGCAGCGTTGAACGCCGGGACAGGGGAAACACCATATATTTT. Translation gives CSVERRDRGNTIYF.

The chain couples TRBV25-1 to TRBJ1-2; 7 positions agree with TRBD1. CDR3 length equals 13 residues. The J segment lost 2 bases and the V segment lost 6 bases, leaving 3 bases of the junction unmatched. Looked up from germline, CDR1 is MGHDK and CDR2 is SYGVNS. The CDR3 DNA is TGTGCCAGCAGGTTGGGACAGAACTATGGCTACACCTTC. It yields the protein CASRLGQNYGYTF.